The rows below give T cell receptor beta chains drawn from one sample of a study of shared clonotypes between healthy human individuals. Assay used: immunoSEQ multiplex PCR; TCRdb lists only in-frame clones, some missing. The data hold 2.5 million or so clones, with around 90% observed a single time. Sequencing input: naive CD4+ T cells sorted from blood. These receptors were collected from a man between 18 and 29 years old in good health. The CDR3 runs from the conserved cysteine through the conserved F or W. D genes are given only for firm matches. Clone size, where shown, is once, few, many, or a class for clones that have expanded.

d_call,clone_size,v_call,j_call,cdr3_nt,cdr3_aa
TRBD1,NA,TRBV27,TRBJ1-2,TGTGCCAGCAGTTCCAACAGGGGGATCTATGGCTACACCTTC,CASSSNRGIYGYTF
NA,NA,TRBV19,TRBJ1-1,TGTGCCAGTAGTATCGGACAGATGAACACTGAAGCTTTCTTT,CASSIGQMNTEAFF
TRBD2,NA,TRBV4-3,TRBJ2-7,TGCGCCAGCAGCCAAGACGGGGGGGCCTACGAGCAGTACTTC,CASSQDGGAYEQYF
TRBD1,NA,TRBV18,TRBJ2-2,TGTGCCAGCTCACTACGTGGGGGACAGAGCACCGGGGAGCTGTTTTTT,CASSLRGGQSTGELFF
NA,once,TRBV7-9,TRBJ1-2,TGTGCCAGCAGCTTAAGGACAGACGTGAGCGATGGCTACACCTTC,CASSLRTDVSDGYTF
NA,NA,TRBV2,TRBJ2-7,TGTGCCAGCAGAGAGATTACCGGGACAGGAGCGGGGGAGCAGTACTTC,CASREITGTGAGEQYF
TRBD1,NA,TRBV19,TRBJ1-4,TGTGCCAGTAGTATTAGGACAGGTCAAAATGAAGAACTGTTTTTT,CASSIRTGQNEELFF
TRBD1,once,TRBV5-8,TRBJ1-4,TGTGCCAGCAGCCTATGGACAGGGGATGATGAAAAACTGTTTTTT,CASSLWTGDDEKLFF
NA,NA,TRBV6-6,TRBJ2-7,TGTGCCAGCAGCGACACGTCGAATAAGCAGTACTTC,CASSDTSNKQYF
TRBD1,NA,TRBV7-6,TRBJ2-2,TGTGCCAGCAGCTTGGGACAGGGGGGCACCGGGGAGCTGTTTTTT,CASSLGQGGTGELFF
NA,NA,TRBV7-9,TRBJ2-4,TGTGCCAGCAGCTTACAGGGTAAGGCCAAAAACATTCAGTACTTC,CASSLQGKAKNIQYF
TRBD2,NA,TRBV5-1,TRBJ2-1,TGCGCCAGCAGCTCTGGGACTAGCGGTTACAATGAGCAGTTCTTC,CASSSGTSGYNEQFF
TRBD1,NA,TRBV18,TRBJ2-7,TGTGCCAGCTCACAGACAGGGGATAGCTCCTACGAGCAGTACTTC,CASSQTGDSSYEQYF
NA,NA,TRBV5-4,TRBJ2-7,TGTGCCAGCAGCTTAGACCGGGTGGAGCAGTACTTC,CASSLDRVEQYF
NA,NA,TRBV5-1,TRBJ2-1,TGCGCCAGCAGCCCCGAGGGGGTACGGAATGAGCAGTTCTTC,CASSPEGVRNEQFF
NA,NA,TRBV5-1,TRBJ2-7,TGCGCCAGCAGCTTGGGAGTTACAGAGCAGTACTTC,CASSLGVTEQYF
NA,NA,TRBV9,TRBJ1-1,TGTGCCAGCAGCGTAGTGGTGGGGAACACTGAAGCTTTCTTT,CASSVVVGNTEAFF
NA,NA,TRBV5-1,TRBJ2-6,TGCGCCACCTCGACAGGAAGATCTGGGGCCAACGTCCTGACTTTC,CATSTGRSGANVLTF
NA,NA,TRBV5-8,TRBJ1-2,TGTGCCACCCCCCATGTCCGATCCGGGGTAGGAGGCTACACCTTC,CATPHVRSGVGGYTF
TRBD1,NA,TRBV5-1,TRBJ2-3,TGCGCCAGCAGCTTCACCGGGACAGGGCGAGCAGATACGCAGTATTTT,CASSFTGTGRADTQYF
NA,NA,TRBV5-4,TRBJ2-2,TGTGCCAGCAGGGTCCTTGGCGGGGAGCTGTTTTTT,CASRVLGGELFF
TRBD2,once,TRBV6-5,TRBJ2-7,TGTGCCAGCAGTTCCCCCGCGCGGGGGATCTACGAGCAGTACTTC,CASSSPARGIYEQYF
NA,NA,TRBV18,TRBJ1-3,TGTGCCAGCTCCCTCGGGGAGAGCTCTGGAAACACCATATATTTT,CASSLGESSGNTIYF
NA,few,TRBV10-2,TRBJ1-1,TGCGCCAGCGATCAGGGTTTGAACACTGAAGCTTTCTTT,CASDQGLNTEAFF
TRBD1,NA,TRBV6-5,TRBJ2-5,TGTGCCAGCAGTTATCACGGGACAGGGGAAGAGACCCAGTACTTC,CASSYHGTGEETQYF
NA,once,TRBV5-1,TRBJ2-7,TGCGCCAGCAGCACCGGGACACCCCAGCGGGAGCAGTACTTC,CASSTGTPQREQYF
TRBD1,NA,TRBV4-1,TRBJ1-5,TGCGCCAGCAGCCCCGACAGGGTCAATCAGCCCCAGCATTTT,CASSPDRVNQPQHF
TRBD1,NA,TRBV11-3,TRBJ2-2,TGTGCCAGCAGCCCTCGACAGGGCACCGGGGAGCTGTTTTTT,CASSPRQGTGELFF
NA,once,TRBV15,TRBJ2-7,TGTGCCACCAGCAGAGGGGGAGTCTCCTACGAGCAGTACTTC,CATSRGGVSYEQYF
NA,few,TRBV7-9,TRBJ2-2,TGTGCCAGCTCGGGGGAGCTGTTTTTT,CASSGELFF
NA,NA,TRBV10-3,TRBJ2-1,TGTGCCTCCCGTGGTACATTCCCCTCCTACAATGAGCAGTTCTTC,CASRGTFPSYNEQFF
TRBD1,NA,TRBV18,TRBJ1-2,TGTGCCAGCTCACCTGACGTGACAGGGAATGGCTACACCTTC,CASSPDVTGNGYTF
NA,NA,TRBV7-3,TRBJ1-2,TGTGCCAGCAGCTTGACCAGTAACTATGGCTACACCTTC,CASSLTSNYGYTF
NA,NA,TRBV5-1,TRBJ1-6,TGCGCCAGCAGCTTGGACCCGAGCTCCTATAATTCACCCCTCCACTTT,CASSLDPSSYNSPLHF
NA,NA,TRBV7-2,TRBJ2-7,TGTGCCAGCAGCTCCCAGGGTATACCTCCCTACGAGCAGTACTTC,CASSSQGIPPYEQYF
TRBD2,NA,TRBV27,TRBJ2-2,TGTGCCAGCAGTTTAACCGGGAGGGGCAGCACCGGGGAGCTGTTTTTT,CASSLTGRGSTGELFF
NA,NA,TRBV13,TRBJ1-5,TGTGCCAGCAGCTTTTCAGGGAGGGGCAATCAGCCCCAGCATTTT,CASSFSGRGNQPQHF
TRBD2,NA,TRBV9,TRBJ2-5,TGTGCCAGCAGCGCCGGACTTAGCGGGAGAGGGGAGACCCAGTACTTC,CASSAGLSGRGETQYF
NA,once,TRBV5-4,TRBJ2-2,TGTGCCAGCAGCTTAACTTCCGGAAACACCGGGGAGCTGTTTTTT,CASSLTSGNTGELFF
NA,once,TRBV5-1,TRBJ2-5,TGCGCCAGCAGCTTAGAGGGGAACCAAGAGACCCAGTACTTC,CASSLEGNQETQYF
TRBD1,NA,TRBV7-2,TRBJ2-5,TGTGCCAGCAGCTTTTTGGGACAGGGCAAAGAGACCCAGTACTTC,CASSFLGQGKETQYF
NA,NA,TRBV9,TRBJ1-2,TGTGCCAGCAGCAACCAAGCGGGCTACACCTTC,CASSNQAGYTF
NA,NA,TRBV2,TRBJ2-1,TGTGCCAGCAGTGTCGAGGGACCCTCCTACAATGAGCAGTTCTTC,CASSVEGPSYNEQFF
NA,NA,TRBV7-9,TRBJ2-4,TGTGCCAGCAGCACCGAGGGGGGCAGTTACATTCAGTACTTC,CASSTEGGSYIQYF
NA,NA,TRBV5-4,TRBJ1-4,TGTGCCAGCAGCTTGGGTGGGAAGGATGAAAAACTGTTTTTT,CASSLGGKDEKLFF